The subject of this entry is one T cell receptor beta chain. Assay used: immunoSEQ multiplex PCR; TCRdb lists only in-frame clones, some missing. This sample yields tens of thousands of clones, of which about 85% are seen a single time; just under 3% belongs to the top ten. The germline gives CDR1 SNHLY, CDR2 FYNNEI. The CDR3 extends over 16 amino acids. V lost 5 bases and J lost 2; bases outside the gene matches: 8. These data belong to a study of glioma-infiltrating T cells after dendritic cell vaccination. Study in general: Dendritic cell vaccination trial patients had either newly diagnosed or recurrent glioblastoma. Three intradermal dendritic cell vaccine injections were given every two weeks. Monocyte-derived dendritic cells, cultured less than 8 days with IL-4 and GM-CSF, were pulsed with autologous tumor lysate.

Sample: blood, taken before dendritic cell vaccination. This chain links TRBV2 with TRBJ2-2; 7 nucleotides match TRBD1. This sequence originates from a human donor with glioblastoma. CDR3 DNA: TGTGCCAGCAGTCGGACCGGGACAGACAACACCGGGGAGCTGTTTTTT. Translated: CASSRTGTDNTGELFF. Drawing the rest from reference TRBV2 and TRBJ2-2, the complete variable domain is EPEVTQTPSHQVTQMGQEVILRCVPISNHLYFYWYRQILGQKVEFLVSFYNNEISEKSEIFDDQFSVERPDGSNFTLKIRSTKLEDSAMYFCASSRTGTDNTGELFFGEGSRLTVL.